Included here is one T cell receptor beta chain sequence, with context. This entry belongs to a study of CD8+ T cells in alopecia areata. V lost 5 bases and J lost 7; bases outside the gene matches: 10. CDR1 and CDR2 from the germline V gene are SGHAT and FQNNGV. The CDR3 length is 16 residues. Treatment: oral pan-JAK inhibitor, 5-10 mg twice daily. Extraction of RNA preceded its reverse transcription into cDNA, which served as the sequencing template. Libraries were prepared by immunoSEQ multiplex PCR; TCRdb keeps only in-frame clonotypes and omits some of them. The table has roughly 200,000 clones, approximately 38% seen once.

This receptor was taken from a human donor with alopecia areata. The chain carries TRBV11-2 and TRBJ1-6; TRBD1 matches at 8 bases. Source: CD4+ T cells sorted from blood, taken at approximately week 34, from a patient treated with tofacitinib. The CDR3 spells CASSITLTGVNSPLHF. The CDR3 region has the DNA TGTGCCAGCAGCATAACTCTGACAGGGGTAAATTCACCCCTCCACTTT.